The text below deals with one T cell receptor beta chain. Generated by immunoSEQ multiplex PCR, the TCRdb table keeps only in-frame clones and is missing some. The top ten clones hold less than 6% of a sample with around 160,000 clones, 80% of them seen once. Participants' own reports of clinical history determined their cohort assignment. All recovered Cohort 3 donors got two negative PCRs, got clearance, or saw symptom resolution. This sample was taken from a study of blood T cell repertoires in COVID-19. Study overall: Some COVID-19 samples were acute and others convalescent; all came from the United States, Italy and Spain. T cells, B-cell-depleted T cells, or PBMCs provided the cDNA or gDNA that served as material.

The CDR3 totals 16 residues. V gave up 5 bases and J gave up 0 bases, with 13 bases separating them. Germline loops: CDR1 LNHDA, CDR2 SQIVND (reference sequence). This sequence joins TRBV19 and TRBJ1-4; D may be TRBD1 (6 bases). The TCR sequence derives from a man aged 40-49 years who had recovered from COVID-19. The sample consisted of PBMCs or T cells enriched from blood (not recorded which). The CDR3 sequence is CASSPGTFATNEKLFF. CDR3 nucleotides: TGTGCCAGTAGTCCGGGGACATTTGCAACTAATGAAAAACTGTTTTTT.